The 26 T cell receptor beta chains reported below all come from one sample, sequenced in a study of cytomegalovirus exposure and HLA in healthy donors. Amplification used 60 Vbeta primers and 13 Jbeta primers. Libraries were prepared by immunoSEQ multiplex PCR; TCRdb keeps only in-frame clonotypes and omits some of them. The data show some 120,000 clones, around 80% seen once. Sequencing was done on a sample of PBMCs. The receptors were gathered from a man aged 50 to 60 in good health and CMV-seronegative.

The chain recombines TRBV5-8 with TRBJ2-3, with 8 bases identical to TRBD1. V lost 4 bases to trimming and J lost 3 bases; unmatched junction nucleotides: 7. The CDR3 sequence is 15 residues long. The germline CDR1 and CDR2 sequences are SGHTS and YDEGEE. CDR3 in amino acids: CASSKRDRLTDTQYF. DNA for the CDR3: TGTGCCAGCAGCAAACGGGACAGGCTTACAGATACGCAGTATTTT.

This clone occurred a few times. V usage is TRBV27 and J usage is TRBJ1-5, with TRBD1 matching 7 bases. The J segment lost 8 bases and the V segment lost 5 bases, leaving 12 bases of the junction unmatched. Germline V lookup: CDR1 MNHEY, CDR2 SMNVEV (reference sequence). This CDR3 has 15 amino acids. CDR3 bases: TGTGCCAGCAGTGAGCGATACAGGGGAGGAGAGCCCCAGCATTTT. This translates into CASSERYRGGEPQHF.

The chain uses TRBV30 and TRBJ1-1; the D gene is possibly TRBD1 (6 bases). V lost 4 bases and J lost 1, with 16 bases in between. This CDR3 has 15 residues. Per the germline V gene, CDR1 is GTSNPN and CDR2 is SVGIG (reference sequence). CDR3 nucleotide sequence: TGTGCCTGGATCGCCACGGGACACCCGAACACTGAAGCTTTCTTT. This gives the protein CAWIATGHPNTEAFF.

This rearrangement joins TRBV7-2 to TRBJ2-5; 10 bases line up with TRBD2. The CDR3 covers 16 residues. Trimming at V came to 6 bases and at J to 5 bases, leaving 12 bases not matched to a gene. The germline gives CDR1 SGHTA, CDR2 FQGNSA. CDR3 sequence: CASRAGLAARRETQYF. In nucleotides, the CDR3 is TGTGCCAGCAGGGCCGGACTAGCGGCCAGAAGGGAGACCCAGTACTTC. Filled out from reference TRBV7-2 and TRBJ2-5, the complete variable domain reads GAGVSQSPSNKVTEKGKDVELRCDPISGHTALYWYRQSLGQGLEFLIYFQGNSAPDKSGLPSDRFSAERTGGSVSTLTIQRTQQEDSAVYLCASRAGLAARRETQYFGPGTRLLVL.

The chain carries TRBV28 and TRBJ2-1; no definite D call. The CDR3 has 12 amino acids. V was shortened by 7 bases and J by 5 bases, with 9 bases between the two germline ends. CDR1 and CDR2 from the germline V gene are MDHEN and SYDVKM. The CDR3 loop reads CASMVENNEQFF. The CDR3 nucleotides read TGTGCCAGCATGGTAGAAAACAATGAGCAGTTCTTC.

This clone was counted between two and nine times. V usage is TRBV27 and J usage is TRBJ2-1; 10 positions match TRBD2. The germline gives CDR1 MNHEY, CDR2 SMNVEV (reference sequence). V shed 8 bases and J 7 bases; nucleotides not matched to a gene: 5. This CDR3 contains 13 residues. CDR3 sequence: CASRGAGGNEQFF. CDR3 coding DNA: TGTGCCAGCCGGGGAGCGGGGGGGAATGAGCAGTTCTTC.

This chain links TRBV5-6 with TRBJ1-1; 9 nucleotides agree with TRBD1. V lost 4 bases, J lost 5 bases, and 9 bases stayed unmatched. This CDR3 contains 15 residues. The V gene's germline CDR1 is SGHDT and CDR2 YYEEEE. The CDR3 DNA reads as TGTGCCAGCAGCATTAACAGGGGGCGAGGGACTGAAGCTTTCTTT. Protein product: CASSINRGRGTEAFF.

The chain recombines TRBV29-1 with TRBJ2-1; 9 bases are shared with TRBD2. After removal of 7 bases from V and 6 bases from J, the junction contained 7 bases not matched to a gene. The CDR3 is made up of 13 amino acids. Germline CDR1 and CDR2: SQVTM and ANQGSEA. In nucleotides, the CDR3 is TGCAGCGCTCGGCGGGAGGGGGCCAATGAGCAGTTCTTC. It is translated as CSARREGANEQFF.

The rearrangement joins TRBV7-2 to TRBJ2-7; D remains unclear. CDR1 is SGHTA and CDR2 is FQGNSA in the germline V gene. This CDR3 has 11 residues. Trimming removed 5 bases from V and 1 base from J, with 3 bases in between. This CDR3 is CASSPSYEQYF. CDR3 bases: TGTGCCAGCAGCCCGTCCTACGAGCAGTACTTC. The full variable domain, rest sourced from reference TRBV7-2 and TRBJ2-7, is GAGVSQSPSNKVTEKGKDVELRCDPISGHTALYWYRQSLGQGLEFLIYFQGNSAPDKSGLPSDRFSAERTGGSVSTLTIQRTQQEDSAVYLCASSPSYEQYFGPGTRLTVT.

The rearrangement links TRBV5-1 to TRBJ2-7; 7 nucleotides match TRBD2. Trimming at V came to 2 bases and at J to 6 bases, leaving 8 bases not matched to a gene. Germline CDR1 SGHRS, CDR2 YFSETQ. The CDR3 runs to 14 residues. CDR3 sequence (DNA): TGCGCCAGCAGCTTCGCGGGGGAGCCCCGCGAGCAGTACTTC. Amino acid sequence: CASSFAGEPREQYF.

The chain uses TRBV28 and TRBJ2-7; 10 nucleotides align to TRBD2. With V trimmed by 6 bases and J by 6 bases, 8 bases remained unmatched. CDR3 size: 14 residues. CDR1 is MDHEN, CDR2 SYDVKM, per germline. The CDR3 here is CASRSSGSHSEQYF. CDR3 in DNA: TGTGCCAGCAGATCTAGCGGGAGTCACTCCGAGCAGTACTTC.

The chain combines TRBV7-7 with TRBJ2-7, with D perhaps matching TRBD1 (6 bases). The germline V gene encodes CDR1 SSHAT and CDR2 FNYEAQ (reference sequence). V lost 5 bases, J lost 3 bases, and 11 bases lay in between. This CDR3 region has 13 residues. CDR3 protein: CASSATRGYEQYF. DNA of the CDR3: TGTGCCAGCAGCGCCACCAGGGGCTACGAGCAGTACTTC.

V is TRBV18 and J is TRBJ2-5; 11 bases are a match to TRBD2. Trimming at V came to 3 bases and at J to 5 bases, leaving 2 bases not matched to a gene. Germline CDR1 reads KGHSH; CDR2 reads LQKENI. The CDR3 contains 14 residues. The CDR3 loop reads CASSPTSGGETQYF. CDR3 sequence (DNA): TGTGCCAGCTCACCTACTAGCGGGGGTGAGACCCAGTACTTC.

The V and J genes are TRBV5-1 and TRBJ2-5; TRBD2 matches at 11 bases. V was clipped by 5 bases and J by 2 bases; unmatched bases: 11. Germline lookup yields CDR1 SGHRS and CDR2 YFSETQ. The CDR3 extends over 17 amino acids. The DNA for the CDR3 is TGCGCCAGCAGTCGACTAGCGGGACCTTTAATTCAAGAGACCCAGTACTTC. Translated, it gives CASSRLAGPLIQETQYF.

The J gene is TRBJ2-1, the V gene TRBV15; weak D call: TRBD2 (6 bases). This CDR3 spans 16 amino acids. CDR1 is LNHNV and CDR2 is YYDKDF in the germline V gene (reference sequence). Deletions cut 0 bases from V and 7 bases from J, with 16 bases between. DNA of the CDR3: TGTGCCACCAGCAGAGATGCGGGGCTAGCAGCAAATGAGCAGTTCTTC. Translating it yields CATSRDAGLAANEQFF.

This CDR3 is CASSVRDSGEQYF. In DNA, the CDR3 is TGTGCCAGCAGCGTCCGGGACAGTGGAGAGCAGTACTTC. The rearrangement uses TRBV9 and TRBJ2-7; 7 bases agree with TRBD1. This CDR3 is 13 amino acids long. Trimming took 2 bases from V and 7 from J; bases not matched to a gene: 6. Germline lookup yields CDR1 SGDLS and CDR2 YYNGEE. Filled out from reference TRBV9 and TRBJ2-7, the complete variable domain reads DSGVTQTPKHLITATGQRVTLRCSPRSGDLSVYWYQQSLDQGLQFLIQYYNGEERAKGNILERFSAQQFPDLHSELNLSSLELGDSALYFCASSVRDSGEQYFGPGTRLTVT.

The rearrangement uses TRBV5-4 and TRBJ2-1; no reliable D call. The CDR3 runs to 14 residues. CDR1 is SGHNT, CDR2 YYREEE, per germline (reference sequence). V was clipped by 1 base and J by 4 bases, with 9 bases between them. Written as DNA, the CDR3 is TGTGCCAGCAGCTTGCGGATAGCTTACAATGAGCAGTTCTTC. Amino acid sequence: CASSLRIAYNEQFF.

The chain uses TRBV4-2 and TRBJ1-2; 8 bases match TRBD1. The CDR3 is 19 residues long. The V and J ends lost 0 bases and 4 bases, in that order; junction bases with no gene match: 16. Germline-derived CDR1 and CDR2 are LGHNA and YNFKEQ. Here the CDR3 reads CASSQDSAAGGALGYGYTF. The CDR3, as DNA: TGTGCCAGCAGCCAAGATAGTGCGGCAGGGGGCGCGCTGGGCTATGGCTACACCTTC.

The CDR3 DNA follows: TGTGCCAGCAGCTTAGCGCTCGGGCTAGCTACCGGGGAGCTGTTTTTT. Protein product: CASSLALGLATGELFF. This chain joins TRBV7-2 and TRBJ2-2, with D perhaps TRBD2 (5 bases). Germline CDR1 is SGHTA and CDR2 is FQGNSA. V was cut by 0 bases and J by 5 bases, with 13 bases left in between. The CDR3 sequence is 16 residues long.

This clone has a single count. This chain connects TRBV7-3 to TRBJ2-3; TRBD1 agrees at 7 bases. Trimming removed 0 bases from V and 3 bases from J; junction bases left unmatched: 9. This CDR3 comprises 17 residues. Germline V CDR1 and CDR2: SGHTA, FQGTGA. CDR3 DNA: TGTGCCAGCAGCTTAACCACTACAGGGGATGGAACAGATACGCAGTATTTT. Amino acid sequence: CASSLTTTGDGTDTQYF.

V and J are TRBV18 and TRBJ1-2; possible D gene TRBD1, 5 bases. CDR3 length: 15 amino acids. Germline V lookup: CDR1 KGHSH, CDR2 LQKENI. Between the trimmed V and J ends, which lost 5 bases and 2 bases, there was a span of 15 bases. CDR3 nucleotides: TGTGCCAGCTCAATTCGCGTCGGGGGGAACTATGGCTACACCTTC. Its protein is CASSIRVGGNYGYTF.

The gene calls are TRBV28 and TRBJ2-7, with D uncertain. CDR3 length equals 13 residues. V dropped 3 bases and J dropped 2 bases, with 8 bases sitting between them. The germline CDR1 and CDR2 sequences are MDHEN and SYDVKM. The DNA of the CDR3 is TGTGCCAGCAGTTTGAGTGCACCCTACGAGCAGTACTTC. It translates to CASSLSAPYEQYF.

The chain recombines TRBV19 with TRBJ1-4, with D uncertain. The V and J ends lost 3 bases and 4 bases respectively, with 12 bases between them. The CDR3 contains 15 residues. Germline V gene lookup returns CDR1 LNHDA and CDR2 SQIVND (reference sequence). The CDR3 sequence is CASSMEVYGNEKLFF. CDR3 DNA: TGTGCCAGTAGTATGGAGGTTTATGGTAATGAAAAACTGTTTTTT.

This chain joins TRBV19 and TRBJ1-1; a weak D match, TRBD1 (5 bases). The CDR3 consists of 15 residues. The germline V gene has CDR1 LNHDA and CDR2 SQIVND (reference sequence). V lost 1 base to trimming and J lost 4 bases, with 13 bases between them. In DNA form, the CDR3 reads TGTGCCAGTAGTATAGGCGGGGCGAAGGGCACTGAAGCTTTCTTT. It codes for CASSIGGAKGTEAFF.

The chain combines TRBV10-3 with TRBJ2-5; TRBD1 might be the D (7 bases). The germline V and J ends were trimmed by 4 bases and 2 bases, with 20 bases remaining between them. Germline loops: CDR1 ENHRY, CDR2 SYGVKD. The length of the CDR3 is 17 residues. The CDR3 here is CAISGGNRGGGQETQYF. DNA of the CDR3: TGTGCCATCAGTGGCGGCAACAGGGGAGGTGGACAAGAGACCCAGTACTTC.

The gene calls are TRBV7-2 and TRBJ2-1; 8 bases fit TRBD1. V dropped 5 bases and J dropped 0; count of bases not matched to a gene: 6. Germline V gene sequence: CDR1 SGHTA, CDR2 FQGNSA. The CDR3 runs to 16 residues. The CDR3 reads CASSVTGASSYNEQFF. In nucleotides, the CDR3 is TGTGCCAGCAGCGTGACAGGGGCGAGCTCCTACAATGAGCAGTTCTTC.